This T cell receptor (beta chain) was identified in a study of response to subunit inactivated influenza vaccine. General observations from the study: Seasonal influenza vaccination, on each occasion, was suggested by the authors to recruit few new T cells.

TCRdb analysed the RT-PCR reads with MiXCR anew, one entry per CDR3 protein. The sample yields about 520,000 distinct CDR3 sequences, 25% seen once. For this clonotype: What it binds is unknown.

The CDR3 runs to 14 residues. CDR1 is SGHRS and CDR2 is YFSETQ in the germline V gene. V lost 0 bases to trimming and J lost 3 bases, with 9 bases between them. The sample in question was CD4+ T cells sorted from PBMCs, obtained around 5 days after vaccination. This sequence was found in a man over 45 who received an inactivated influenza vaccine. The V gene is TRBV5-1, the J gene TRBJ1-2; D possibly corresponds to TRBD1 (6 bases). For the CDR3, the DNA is TGCGCCAGCAGCTTGGGGGGGGCGGACTATGGCTACACCTTC. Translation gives CASSLGGADYGYTF.